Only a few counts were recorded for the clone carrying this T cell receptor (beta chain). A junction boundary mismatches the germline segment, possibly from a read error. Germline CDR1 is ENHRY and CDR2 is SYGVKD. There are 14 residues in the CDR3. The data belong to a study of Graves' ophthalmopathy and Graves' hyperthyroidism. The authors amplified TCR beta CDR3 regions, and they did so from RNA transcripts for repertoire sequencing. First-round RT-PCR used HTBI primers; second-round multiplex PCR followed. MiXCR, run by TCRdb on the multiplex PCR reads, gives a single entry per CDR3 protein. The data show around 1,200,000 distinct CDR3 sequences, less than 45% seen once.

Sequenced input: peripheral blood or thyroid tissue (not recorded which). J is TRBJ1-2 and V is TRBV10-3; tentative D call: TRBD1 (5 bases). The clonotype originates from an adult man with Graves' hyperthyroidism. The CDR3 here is CASSNPGRSYGYTF. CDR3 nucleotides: TGTGCCAGCAGTAATCCGGGACGGAGCTATGGCTACACCTTC.